This TCR beta chain was obtained from a study of graft-versus-host responses after intestinal transplantation. Findings of the study overall: With peak circulating GvH clone levels came an association with early post-transplant HvG declines.

V was clipped by 1 base and J by 0 bases, with 10 bases between them. CDR3 size: 16 residues. In germline, CDR1 is SGHAT, CDR2 FQNNGV. Clones were read by immunoSEQ multiplex PCR, and TCRdb kept only the in-frame ones, dropping some. The table shows about 99,000 clones, with about 90% occurring only once. Details on this clone: As yet, its antigen is unknown.

The TCR sequence derives from a human donor who received an intestinal transplant. This specimen was unstimulated CD4+ T cells sorted from spleen or lymph node cells, taken before intestinal transplant. This rearrangement joins TRBV11-2 to TRBJ2-1, with D hard to call. The CDR3, as DNA: TGTGCCAGCAGCTTAGTAGTGGGCAGCTCCTACAATGAGCAGTTCTTC. Protein product: CASSLVVGSSYNEQFF. Supplemented by reference TRBV11-2 and TRBJ2-1, the full variable domain reads EAGVAQSPRYKIIEKRQSVAFWCNPISGHATLYWYQQILGQGPKLLIQFQNNGVVDDSQLPKDRFSAERLKGVDSTLKIQPAKLEDSAVYLCASSLVVGSSYNEQFFGPGTRLTVL.